Listed below are T cell receptor beta chains from one sample, sequenced in a study of OX40 agonist ivuxolimab in advanced cancers. Assay: immunoSEQ multiplex PCR; the TCRdb copy retains only in-frame clones and omits some. This table holds about 64,000 clones, around 90% found once. This sample comprised CD4+ or CD8+ T cells sorted from blood, obtained in a trial of the OX40 agonist ivuxolimab. The source of these receptors is an adult with an advanced solid tumor such as melanoma, head and neck, liver or kidney cancer. Each CDR3 is given with its conserved first and last residue. Fields, in order: CDR3 DNA, CDR3 protein, D gene, clone size, J gene, V gene. The D gene is left open where the match is weak. Part of the rows lack a size; the others show once, few, many or a class for expanded clones.

cdr3_nt: TGTGCCAGCTCACCACGGGGACGGGGGGGAATGAACACTGAAGCTTTCTTT
cdr3_aa: CASSPRGRGGMNTEAFF
d_call: NA
clone_size: once
j_call: TRBJ1-1
v_call: TRBV18

cdr3_nt: TGTGCCAGCAGTTCCACAACCGCAACTAATGAAAAACTGTTTTTT
cdr3_aa: CASSSTTATNEKLFF
d_call: NA
clone_size: NA
j_call: TRBJ1-4
v_call: TRBV6-6

cdr3_nt: TGTGCCAGTAGTACAGACAGGGGCCTGAACACAGATACGCAGTATTTT
cdr3_aa: CASSTDRGLNTDTQYF
d_call: TRBD1
clone_size: NA
j_call: TRBJ2-3
v_call: TRBV19

cdr3_nt: TGTGCCAGCAGCTGGGAACAGGGGGTGGGTGGCTACACCTTC
cdr3_aa: CASSWEQGVGGYTF
d_call: TRBD1
clone_size: NA
j_call: TRBJ1-2
v_call: TRBV5-6

cdr3_nt: TGTGCCTGGAGAGGCACTAACTATGGCTACACCTTC
cdr3_aa: CAWRGTNYGYTF
d_call: NA
clone_size: NA
j_call: TRBJ1-2
v_call: TRBV30

cdr3_nt: TGTGCCAGCAGCTTAGCTATCGGAGCGCCGACTAGCACAGATACGCAGTATTTT
cdr3_aa: CASSLAIGAPTSTDTQYF
d_call: NA
clone_size: NA
j_call: TRBJ2-3
v_call: TRBV7-8

cdr3_nt: TGTGCCAGCAGCTTAGGGATCTCCTACAATGAGCAGTTCTTC
cdr3_aa: CASSLGISYNEQFF
d_call: NA
clone_size: NA
j_call: TRBJ2-1
v_call: TRBV5-6

cdr3_nt: TGTGCTAGCAGCCGGGACTTTCAAGAGACCCAGTACTTC
cdr3_aa: CASSRDFQETQYF
d_call: NA
clone_size: NA
j_call: TRBJ2-5
v_call: TRBV7-7

cdr3_nt: TGCGCCAGCAGCTTGGATCTGGGGGTTAGCACAGATACGCAGTATTTT
cdr3_aa: CASSLDLGVSTDTQYF
d_call: NA
clone_size: NA
j_call: TRBJ2-3
v_call: TRBV5-1

cdr3_nt: TGTGCCAGCAGAAAAAGTGGGACAGGGGTTACCGGGGAGCTGTTTTTT
cdr3_aa: CASRKSGTGVTGELFF
d_call: TRBD1
clone_size: few
j_call: TRBJ2-2
v_call: TRBV7-3

cdr3_nt: TGTGCCAGCAGCGTCACGAGACCATATTACGAGCAGTACTTC
cdr3_aa: CASSVTRPYYEQYF
d_call: NA
clone_size: NA
j_call: TRBJ2-7
v_call: TRBV9

cdr3_nt: TGCGCCAGCAGCTTGGGAGGGTTTGGAAACACCATATATTTT
cdr3_aa: CASSLGGFGNTIYF
d_call: NA
clone_size: NA
j_call: TRBJ1-3
v_call: TRBV5-1

cdr3_nt: TGTGCCAGCAGTTCAGGACTGCATCAAACATTT
cdr3_aa: CASSSGLHQTF
d_call: NA
clone_size: NA
j_call: TRBJ2-3
v_call: TRBV6-5

cdr3_nt: TGTGCCTGGAGTGGTCTCGGGACAGGAGTATATGAAGCTTTCTTT
cdr3_aa: CAWSGLGTGVYEAFF
d_call: TRBD1
clone_size: NA
j_call: TRBJ1-1
v_call: TRBV30

cdr3_nt: TGTGCCAGCAGCAATTTCCGGGGCGATTATGAGAACAATGAGCAGTTCTTC
cdr3_aa: CASSNFRGDYENNEQFF
d_call: NA
clone_size: NA
j_call: TRBJ2-1
v_call: TRBV21-1

cdr3_nt: TGTGCCATCAGACCGGGACAGGCGTTGGAAGGGACCGAGCAGTACTTC
cdr3_aa: CAIRPGQALEGTEQYF
d_call: TRBD1
clone_size: NA
j_call: TRBJ2-7
v_call: TRBV10-3

cdr3_nt: TGTGCCAGCAGCTTAGGGGATCGACAGACGCGGGAGCAGTACTTC
cdr3_aa: CASSLGDRQTREQYF
d_call: NA
clone_size: NA
j_call: TRBJ2-7
v_call: TRBV7-2

cdr3_nt: TGCGCCAGCAGCCAAGATTGGGGGGGAGTAACCTACGAGCAGTACTTC
cdr3_aa: CASSQDWGGVTYEQYF
d_call: TRBD2
clone_size: NA
j_call: TRBJ2-7
v_call: TRBV4-1

cdr3_nt: TGTGCCAGCAGCGGTCCGGACTACCTAAGGAATGAGCAGTTCTTC
cdr3_aa: CASSGPDYLRNEQFF
d_call: NA
clone_size: NA
j_call: TRBJ2-1
v_call: TRBV9

cdr3_nt: TGTGCCAGCAAAGCGGGAGCACTCTACGAGCAGTACTTC
cdr3_aa: CASKAGALYEQYF
d_call: TRBD2
clone_size: NA
j_call: TRBJ2-7
v_call: TRBV28

cdr3_nt: TGTGCCAGCAGCTCGACAGGGGTGAACACTGAAGCTTTCTTT
cdr3_aa: CASSSTGVNTEAFF
d_call: TRBD1
clone_size: NA
j_call: TRBJ1-1
v_call: TRBV11-1

cdr3_nt: TGTGCCAGCAGCCGGACAGGGTTCGATGATACGCAGTATTTT
cdr3_aa: CASSRTGFDDTQYF
d_call: TRBD1
clone_size: NA
j_call: TRBJ2-3
v_call: TRBV7-8

cdr3_nt: TGTGCCAGCAGTTCCCCCGGGACAGGGTTCAGGACCTTC
cdr3_aa: CASSSPGTGFRTF
d_call: TRBD1
clone_size: NA
j_call: TRBJ1-2
v_call: TRBV6-5

cdr3_nt: TGCGCCAGCAGCTTGGCTCCGGATTACTCTGGAAACACCATATATTTT
cdr3_aa: CASSLAPDYSGNTIYF
d_call: NA
clone_size: once
j_call: TRBJ1-3
v_call: TRBV5-1

cdr3_nt: TGCGCCAGCAGCTTGAAGGGACTAGCGGGAATACGGTCCAATGAGCAGTTCTTC
cdr3_aa: CASSLKGLAGIRSNEQFF
d_call: TRBD2
clone_size: NA
j_call: TRBJ2-1
v_call: TRBV5-1

cdr3_nt: TGTGCCAGCTCCCCGACAGGGACTGGAAACACCATATATTTT
cdr3_aa: CASSPTGTGNTIYF
d_call: TRBD1
clone_size: NA
j_call: TRBJ1-3
v_call: TRBV18

cdr3_nt: TGTGCCATCAGCCGGACAGGGAGGAACACCGGGGAGCTGTTTTTT
cdr3_aa: CAISRTGRNTGELFF
d_call: TRBD1
clone_size: NA
j_call: TRBJ2-2
v_call: TRBV10-3

cdr3_nt: TGTGCCTGGAGGCGGGGGGGGAACTCCTACGAGCAGTACTTC
cdr3_aa: CAWRRGGNSYEQYF
d_call: TRBD2
clone_size: NA
j_call: TRBJ2-7
v_call: TRBV30

cdr3_nt: TGTGCCAGTAGTAACCGGGACAGGAATTCACCCCTCCACTTT
cdr3_aa: CASSNRDRNSPLHF
d_call: TRBD1
clone_size: NA
j_call: TRBJ1-6
v_call: TRBV19

cdr3_nt: TGTGCCAGCAGGACGGGTAGGGCCTACGAGCAGTACTTC
cdr3_aa: CASRTGRAYEQYF
d_call: NA
clone_size: NA
j_call: TRBJ2-7
v_call: TRBV6-1

cdr3_nt: TGTGCCAGCAGCTCTAGCGTCGAGCAGTACTTC
cdr3_aa: CASSSSVEQYF
d_call: NA
clone_size: NA
j_call: TRBJ2-7
v_call: TRBV11-2

cdr3_nt: TGCGCCAGCCGACGGGCGGGAACGTCGATTCCGAGCACCGGGGAGCTGTTTTTT
cdr3_aa: CASRRAGTSIPSTGELFF
d_call: NA
clone_size: NA
j_call: TRBJ2-2
v_call: TRBV5-1

cdr3_nt: TGTGCCAGCAGCATGACAGGAGGCACTGAAGCTTTCTTT
cdr3_aa: CASSMTGGTEAFF
d_call: NA
clone_size: NA
j_call: TRBJ1-1
v_call: TRBV11-3

cdr3_nt: TGTGCCAGCAGCGGAGGGCAGGGGGTCGGAAACACCATATATTTT
cdr3_aa: CASSGGQGVGNTIYF
d_call: TRBD1
clone_size: NA
j_call: TRBJ1-3
v_call: TRBV9

cdr3_nt: TGTGCCAGCAGCCCGCAAGGGGGAGCCTACAATGAGCAGTTCTTC
cdr3_aa: CASSPQGGAYNEQFF
d_call: NA
clone_size: NA
j_call: TRBJ2-1
v_call: TRBV9

cdr3_nt: TGTGCCAGCAGCAAAAATAGCGGGAGTTTATACCAAGAGACCCAGTACTTC
cdr3_aa: CASSKNSGSLYQETQYF
d_call: TRBD2
clone_size: NA
j_call: TRBJ2-5
v_call: TRBV5-6

cdr3_nt: TGTGCCTGGAGTGCCCGGGACAGGGGAGCTTTCTTT
cdr3_aa: CAWSARDRGAFF
d_call: TRBD1
clone_size: NA
j_call: TRBJ1-1
v_call: TRBV30

cdr3_nt: TGTGCCAGCTCACCGGGGGAACAGGGCTATGGCTACACCTTC
cdr3_aa: CASSPGEQGYGYTF
d_call: NA
clone_size: NA
j_call: TRBJ1-2
v_call: TRBV18

cdr3_nt: TGTGCCATCAGTGAGTCTACGCCGGCGGAGCTGTTTTTT
cdr3_aa: CAISESTPAELFF
d_call: NA
clone_size: few
j_call: TRBJ2-2
v_call: TRBV10-3